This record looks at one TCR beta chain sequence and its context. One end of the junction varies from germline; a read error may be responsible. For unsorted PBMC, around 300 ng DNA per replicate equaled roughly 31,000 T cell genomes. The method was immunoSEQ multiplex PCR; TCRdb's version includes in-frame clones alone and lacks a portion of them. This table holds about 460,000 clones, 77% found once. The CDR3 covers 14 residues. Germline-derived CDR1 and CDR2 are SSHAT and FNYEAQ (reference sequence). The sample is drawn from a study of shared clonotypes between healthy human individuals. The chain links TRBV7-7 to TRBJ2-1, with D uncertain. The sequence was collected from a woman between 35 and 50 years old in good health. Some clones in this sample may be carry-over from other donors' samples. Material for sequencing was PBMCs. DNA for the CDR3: TGTGCTAGCAGCTTAGTCTGGTCTTACAATGAGCAGTTCTTC. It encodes CASSLVWSYNEQFF.